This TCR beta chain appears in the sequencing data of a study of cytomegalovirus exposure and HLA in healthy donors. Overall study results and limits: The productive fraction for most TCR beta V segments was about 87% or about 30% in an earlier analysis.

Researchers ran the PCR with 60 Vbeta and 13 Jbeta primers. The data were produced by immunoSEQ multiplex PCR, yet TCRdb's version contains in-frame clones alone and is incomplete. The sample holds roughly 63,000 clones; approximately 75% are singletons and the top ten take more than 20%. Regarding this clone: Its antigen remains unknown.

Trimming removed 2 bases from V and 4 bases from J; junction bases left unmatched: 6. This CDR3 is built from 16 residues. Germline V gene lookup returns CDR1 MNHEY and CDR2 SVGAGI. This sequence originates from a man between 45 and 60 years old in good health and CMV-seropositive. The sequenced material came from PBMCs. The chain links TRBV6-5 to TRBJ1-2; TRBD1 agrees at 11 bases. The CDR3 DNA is TGTGCCAGCAGTTACATAAGGACAGGGGGCTCCTATGGCTACACCTTC. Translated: CASSYIRTGGSYGYTF.